This T cell receptor (beta chain) was retrieved from a study of blood T cell repertoires in COVID-19. Background on the study: T cells, B-cell-depleted T cells, or PBMCs provided the cDNA or gDNA that served as material.

In the original processing: The assay estimated nucleated cells by amplifying reference gene primers. Using immunoSEQ multiplex PCR, the repertoire was profiled, and TCRdb retains in-frame clones only, with some absent. Clone size and the V and J calls come from that table; the DNA yielded D and trimming. The sample contains more than 150,000 clones, about 83% of which appear only once. Looked up from germline, CDR1 is SGDLS and CDR2 is YYNGEE. The CDR3 has 12 residues. The V end lost 4 bases, the J end lost 5 bases, and 9 bases lay between the germline ends. Sequencing was done on a sample of peripheral blood. The source is a woman under 30 who had recovered from COVID-19. The chain joins TRBV9 to TRBJ1-2; D is possibly TRBD1 (5 bases). The CDR3 coding sequence is TGTGCCAGCAGCTCGCAGGGATATGGCTACACCTTC. Its translation: CASSSQGYGYTF. Full variable domain (outside the CDR3, taken from reference TRBV9 and TRBJ1-2): DSGVTQTPKHLITATGQRVTLRCSPRSGDLSVYWYQQSLDQGLQFLIQYYNGEERAKGNILERFSAQQFPDLHSELNLSSLELGDSALYFCASSSQGYGYTFGSGTRLTVV.